This TCR beta chain stems from a study of blood T cell repertoires in COVID-19. At the level of the study: Samples taken during acute and convalescent COVID-19 were collected in the United States, Italy and Spain.

The repertoire was sequenced with immunoSEQ multiplex PCR; TCRdb's copy has only in-frame clones and lacks some. The sample contains a few hundred thousand clones, 70% to 90% of which appear only once. CDR1 and CDR2 (germline): SNHLY, FYNNEI. V was clipped by 7 bases and J by 2 bases; unmatched bases: 8. This CDR3 contains 15 residues. The sequencing sample was made of peripheral blood. The gene calls are TRBV2 and TRBJ1-2; 9 bases match TRBD1. The source is a young man with active or convalescent COVID-19. CDR3 DNA: TGTGCCAGCACCGAGTCGGGACAGGGAAACTATGGCTACACCTTC. It encodes CASTESGQGNYGYTF.